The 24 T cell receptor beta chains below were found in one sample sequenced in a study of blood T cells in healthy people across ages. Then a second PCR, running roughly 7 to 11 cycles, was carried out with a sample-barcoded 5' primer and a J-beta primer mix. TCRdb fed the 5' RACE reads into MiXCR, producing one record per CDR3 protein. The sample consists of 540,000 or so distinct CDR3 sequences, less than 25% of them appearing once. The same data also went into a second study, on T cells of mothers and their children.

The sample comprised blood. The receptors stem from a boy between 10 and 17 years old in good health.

The CDR3 spells CASSYQGRDEQYF. Written as DNA, the CDR3 is TGTGCCAGCAGTTACCAGGGTCGGGACGAGCAGTACTTC. The chain recombines TRBV6-6 with TRBJ2-7; a possible D gene is TRBD1 (5 bases). In germline, CDR1 is MNHNY, CDR2 SVGAGI (reference sequence). The CDR3 runs 13 residues. Trimming took off 2 bases at V and 5 bases at J, with 10 bases between the two ends.

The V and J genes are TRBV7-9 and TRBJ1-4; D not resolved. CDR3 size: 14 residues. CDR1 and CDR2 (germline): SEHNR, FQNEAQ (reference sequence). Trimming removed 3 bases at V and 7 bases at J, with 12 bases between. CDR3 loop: CASSFSDGGEKLFF. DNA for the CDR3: TGTGCCAGCAGCTTTTCGGACGGTGGTGAAAAACTGTTTTTT.

The CDR3 loop reads CASSQGFSQDLQETQYF. The DNA of the CDR3 is TGCGCCAGCAGCCAAGGCTTTTCGCAGGACCTCCAAGAGACCCAGTACTTC. This chain links TRBV4-1 with TRBJ2-5; D is unresolved. The CDR3 is made up of 17 amino acids. Between the trimmed V and J ends, which lost 1 base and 1 base, there was a span of 16 bases. The germline V gene has CDR1 MGHRA and CDR2 YSYEKL.

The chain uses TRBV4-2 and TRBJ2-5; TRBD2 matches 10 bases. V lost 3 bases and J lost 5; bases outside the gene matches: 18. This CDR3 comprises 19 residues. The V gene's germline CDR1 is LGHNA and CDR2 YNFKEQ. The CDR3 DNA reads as TGTGCCAGCAGCCATCCCGACCCGGATCTAGCGGGAGAGGGGGAGACCCAGTACTTC. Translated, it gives CASSHPDPDLAGEGETQYF.

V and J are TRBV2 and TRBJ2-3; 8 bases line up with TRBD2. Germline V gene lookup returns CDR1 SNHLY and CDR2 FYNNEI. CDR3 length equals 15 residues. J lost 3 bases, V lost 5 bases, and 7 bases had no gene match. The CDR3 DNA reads TGTGCCAGCAGTATTGGGACTAGAAGGACAGATACGCAGTATTTT. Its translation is CASSIGTRRTDTQYF. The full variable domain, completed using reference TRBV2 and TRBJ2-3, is EPEVTQTPSHQVTQMGQEVILRCVPISNHLYFYWYRQILGQKVEFLVSFYNNEISEKSEIFDDQFSVERPDGSNFTLKIRSTKLEDSAMYFCASSIGTRRTDTQYFGPGTRLTVL.

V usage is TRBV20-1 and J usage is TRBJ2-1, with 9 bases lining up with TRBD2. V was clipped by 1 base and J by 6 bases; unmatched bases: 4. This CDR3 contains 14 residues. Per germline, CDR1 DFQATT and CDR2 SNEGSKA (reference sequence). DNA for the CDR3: TGCAGTGCTAGAGGGTGGACTAGCGCCAATGAGCAGTTCTTC. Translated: CSARGWTSANEQFF.

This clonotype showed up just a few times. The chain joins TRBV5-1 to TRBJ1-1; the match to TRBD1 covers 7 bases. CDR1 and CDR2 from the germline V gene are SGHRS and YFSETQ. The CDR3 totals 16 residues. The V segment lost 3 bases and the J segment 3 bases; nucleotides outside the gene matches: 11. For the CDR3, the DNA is TGCGCCAGCAGCTCTGGGACAGTTGCTGAATACACTGAAGCTTTCTTT. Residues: CASSSGTVAEYTEAFF.

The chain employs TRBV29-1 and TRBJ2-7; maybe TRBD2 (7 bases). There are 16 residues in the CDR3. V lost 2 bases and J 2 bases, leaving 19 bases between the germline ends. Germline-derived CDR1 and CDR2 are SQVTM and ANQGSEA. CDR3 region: CSVEKGGSGFTYEQYF. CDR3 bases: TGCAGCGTTGAAAAAGGGGGTAGCGGGTTTACCTACGAGCAGTACTTC.

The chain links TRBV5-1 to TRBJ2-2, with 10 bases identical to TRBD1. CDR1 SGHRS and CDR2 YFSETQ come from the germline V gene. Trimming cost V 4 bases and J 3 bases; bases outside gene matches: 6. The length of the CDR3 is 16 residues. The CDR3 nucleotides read TGCGCCAGCAGCCTCACGACAGGGGGCTACACCGGGGAGCTGTTTTTT. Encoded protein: CASSLTTGGYTGELFF.

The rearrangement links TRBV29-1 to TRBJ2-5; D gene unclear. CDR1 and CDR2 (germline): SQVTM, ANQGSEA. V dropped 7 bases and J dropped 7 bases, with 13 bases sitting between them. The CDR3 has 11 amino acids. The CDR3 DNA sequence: TGCAGCGCGACGGATATGGGGACCCAGTACTTC. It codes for CSATDMGTQYF.

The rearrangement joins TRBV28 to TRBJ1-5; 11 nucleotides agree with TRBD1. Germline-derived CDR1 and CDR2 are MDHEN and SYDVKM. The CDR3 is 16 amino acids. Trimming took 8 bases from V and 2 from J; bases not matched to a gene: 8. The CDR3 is CASRGQGVSCNQPQHF. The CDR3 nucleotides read TGTGCCAGCCGGGGACAGGGGGTAAGCTGCAATCAGCCCCAGCATTTT.

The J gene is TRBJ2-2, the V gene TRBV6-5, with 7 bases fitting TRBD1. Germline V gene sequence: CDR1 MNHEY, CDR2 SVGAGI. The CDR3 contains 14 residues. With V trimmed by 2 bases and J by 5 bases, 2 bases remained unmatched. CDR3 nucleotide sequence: TGTGCCAGCAGTTACAGGGGGCGGACCGGGGAGCTGTTTTTT. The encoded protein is CASSYRGRTGELFF.

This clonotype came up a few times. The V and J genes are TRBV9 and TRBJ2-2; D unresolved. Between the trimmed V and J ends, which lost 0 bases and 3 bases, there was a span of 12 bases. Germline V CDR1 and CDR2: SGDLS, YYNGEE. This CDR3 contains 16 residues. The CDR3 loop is CASSVATWPDTGELFF. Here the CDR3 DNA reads TGTGCCAGCAGCGTAGCTACGTGGCCTGACACCGGGGAGCTGTTTTTT.

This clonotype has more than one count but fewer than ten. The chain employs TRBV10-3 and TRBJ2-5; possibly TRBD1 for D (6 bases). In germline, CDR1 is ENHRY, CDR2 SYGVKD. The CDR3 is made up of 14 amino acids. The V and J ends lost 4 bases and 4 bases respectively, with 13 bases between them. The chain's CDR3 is CAISGAGQRETQYF. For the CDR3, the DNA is TGTGCCATCAGTGGGGCCGGACAGAGAGAGACCCAGTACTTC.

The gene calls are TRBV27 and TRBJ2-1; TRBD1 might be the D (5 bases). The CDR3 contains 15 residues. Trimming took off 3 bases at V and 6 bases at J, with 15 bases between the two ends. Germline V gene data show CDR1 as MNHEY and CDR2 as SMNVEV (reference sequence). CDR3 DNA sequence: TGTGCCAGCAGTTTGAGCCAGGGCTACCTCAATGAGCAGTTCTTC. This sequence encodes CASSLSQGYLNEQFF.

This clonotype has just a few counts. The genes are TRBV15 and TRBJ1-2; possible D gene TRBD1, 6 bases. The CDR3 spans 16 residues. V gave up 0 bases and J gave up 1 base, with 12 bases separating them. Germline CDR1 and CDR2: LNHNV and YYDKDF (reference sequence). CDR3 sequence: CATSRDRQGINYGYTF. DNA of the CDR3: TGTGCCACCAGCAGAGATAGGCAGGGGATTAACTATGGCTACACCTTC.

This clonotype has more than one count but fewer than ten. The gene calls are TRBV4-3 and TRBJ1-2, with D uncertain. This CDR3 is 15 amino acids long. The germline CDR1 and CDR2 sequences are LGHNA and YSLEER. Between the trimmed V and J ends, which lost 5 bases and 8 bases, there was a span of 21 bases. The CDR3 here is CASSWREAPHGGYTF. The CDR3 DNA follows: TGCGCCAGCAGCTGGAGGGAGGCTCCCCATGGGGGCTACACCTTC.

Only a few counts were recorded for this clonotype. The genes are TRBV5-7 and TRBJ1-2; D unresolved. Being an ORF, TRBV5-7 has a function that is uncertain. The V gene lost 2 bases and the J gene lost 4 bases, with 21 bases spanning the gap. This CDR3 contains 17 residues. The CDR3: CASSFKANSKSSYGYTF. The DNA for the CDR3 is TGTGCCAGCAGCTTTAAGGCCAACAGTAAATCCTCCTATGGCTACACCTTC.

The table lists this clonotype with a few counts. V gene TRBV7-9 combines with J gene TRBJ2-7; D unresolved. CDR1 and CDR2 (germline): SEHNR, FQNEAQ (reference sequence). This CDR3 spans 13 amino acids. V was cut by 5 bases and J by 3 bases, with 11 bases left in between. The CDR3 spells CASSMRMDYEQYF. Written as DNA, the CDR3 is TGTGCCAGCAGCATGAGGATGGACTACGAGCAGTACTTC.

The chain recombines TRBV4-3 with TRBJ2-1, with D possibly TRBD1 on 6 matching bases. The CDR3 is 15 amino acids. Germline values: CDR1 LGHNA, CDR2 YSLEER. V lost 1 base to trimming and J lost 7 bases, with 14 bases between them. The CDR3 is CASSQVGDKQNEQFF. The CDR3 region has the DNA TGCGCCAGCAGCCAAGTGGGGGACAAACAAAATGAGCAGTTCTTC.

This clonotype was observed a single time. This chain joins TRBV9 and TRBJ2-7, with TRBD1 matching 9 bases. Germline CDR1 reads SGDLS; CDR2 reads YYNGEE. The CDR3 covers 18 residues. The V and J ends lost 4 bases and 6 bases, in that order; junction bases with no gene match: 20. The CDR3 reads CASSPGTGLGWGVIEQYF. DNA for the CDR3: TGTGCCAGCAGCCCCGGGACAGGGTTGGGTTGGGGAGTGATCGAGCAGTACTTC.

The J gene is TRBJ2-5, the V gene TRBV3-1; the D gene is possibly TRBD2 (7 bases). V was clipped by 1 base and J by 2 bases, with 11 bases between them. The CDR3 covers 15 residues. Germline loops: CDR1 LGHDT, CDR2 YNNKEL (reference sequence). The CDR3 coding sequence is TGTGCCAGCAGCCAAGGAGGGAGGGGGCAAGAGACCCAGTACTTC. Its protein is CASSQGGRGQETQYF.

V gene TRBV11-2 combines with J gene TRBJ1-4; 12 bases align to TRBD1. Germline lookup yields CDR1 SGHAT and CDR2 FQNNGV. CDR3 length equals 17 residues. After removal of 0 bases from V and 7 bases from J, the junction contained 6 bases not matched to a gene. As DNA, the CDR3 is TGTGCCAGCAGCTTAGAGGGGACAGGGGGCCGGTTTGAAAAACTGTTTTTT. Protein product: CASSLEGTGGRFEKLFF.

In DNA, the CDR3 is TGTGCCAGCAGTCCGGACAGGGCGAGCACAGATACGCAGTATTTT. Its translation: CASSPDRASTDTQYF. The rearrangement joins TRBV12-3 or TRBV12-4 to TRBJ2-3; 8 bases match TRBD1. The CDR3 contains 15 residues. V lost 5 bases, J lost 0 bases, and 4 bases stayed unmatched.